This T cell receptor (beta chain) comes out of a study of CXCR3-negative and CXCR3-positive naive CD8 T cells. Study-wide background: The dataset comprises about 150 million TRB reads in total, with about 1.5 +/- 0.3 million reads per library.

Concerning this clonotype itself: What it binds is not known.

This CDR3 contains 15 residues. Germline-derived CDR1 and CDR2 are DFQATT and SNEGSKA (reference sequence). Researchers prepared the TRB cDNA libraries using 5' RACE with UMI labels. Reprocessing the 5' RACE reads, TCRdb reports a single entry for every CDR3 protein and omits DNA. With about 56,000 distinct CDR3 sequences in the sample, the ten largest clones hold 20% to 25%. Regarding the study as a whole: Comparison of naive CXCR3-negative and CXCR3-positive cells revealed similar TRBV-TRBJ usage, while memory cells differed. Diversity ran similarly high across both naive subsets but far lower in memory CD8+ cells. Most assays were run on fresh PBMCs (CXCR3 expression partially decreased after cryopreservation).

This chain links TRBV20-1 with TRBJ2-7; TCRdb designates TRBD1, a call that cannot be tested without DNA. The receptor's source is a human donor in good health. Some clones in this sample may be carry-over from other donors' samples. Input material: memory CD8+ T cells from blood. The CDR3 loop reads CSARGGGGFPGEQYF.